These 25 T cell receptor beta chains originate from one sample sequenced in a study of blood T cell repertoires in COVID-19. Assay used: immunoSEQ multiplex PCR; TCRdb lists only in-frame clones, some missing. The sample has about 68,000 clones, about 80% seen once. Sequenced material: peripheral blood. The receptor source for this set is a human donor in a cohort sampled during active COVID-19.

V is TRBV7-9 and J is TRBJ1-2, with D possibly TRBD1 on 5 matching bases. CDR1 is SEHNR, CDR2 FQNEAQ, per germline (reference sequence). Trimming took off 5 bases at V and 8 bases at J, with 12 bases between the two ends. CDR3 size: 12 residues. The DNA of the CDR3 is TGTGCCAGCAGCAACTCGGGGGAGGGCTACACCTTC. Translation gives CASSNSGEGYTF.

In DNA, the CDR3 is TGTGCCAGCTCACCAGCAACAGGCACTGAAGCTTTCTTT. It specifies CASSPATGTEAFF. The chain joins TRBV18 to TRBJ1-1; weak D call: TRBD1 (5 bases). Per the germline V gene, CDR1 is KGHSH and CDR2 is LQKENI. The CDR3 sequence is 13 residues long. V shed 2 bases and J shed 4 bases, with 8 bases lying between them.

This chain joins TRBV27 and TRBJ2-5; 11 bases align to TRBD2. The CDR3 is 14 amino acids. Germline V CDR1 and CDR2: MNHEY, SMNVEV (reference sequence). V shed 6 bases and J 2 bases; nucleotides not matched to a gene: 2. Written as DNA, the CDR3 is TGTGCCAGCAGGTGGACTAGCGGGCAAGAGACCCAGTACTTC. Protein: CASRWTSGQETQYF.

This clone was counted between two and nine times. V gene TRBV7-8 combines with J gene TRBJ1-5; 7 positions match TRBD1. From germline, CDR1 is SGHVS and CDR2 FQNEAQ. The CDR3 spans 14 residues. Trimming removed 5 bases from V and 4 bases from J; junction bases left unmatched: 5. The CDR3 protein is CASSLGTVNQPQHF. CDR3 DNA sequence: TGTGCCAGCAGCCTCGGGACAGTGAATCAGCCCCAGCATTTT. The full variable domain, completed using reference TRBV7-8 and TRBJ1-5, is GAGVSQSPRYKVAKRGQDVALRCDPISGHVSLFWYQQALGQGPEFLTYFQNEAQLDKSGLPSDRFFAERPEGSVSTLKIQRTQQEDSAVYLCASSLGTVNQPQHFGDGTRLSIL.

This clone turned up a few times. The V call is TRBV5-1, the J call TRBJ2-1, with 11 bases lining up with TRBD2. The CDR3 is made up of 16 amino acids. Germline V gives CDR1 SGHRS, CDR2 YFSETQ. The J segment lost 6 bases and the V segment lost 2 bases, leaving 7 bases of the junction unmatched. The CDR3 DNA reads TGCGCCAGCAGCTTCGCCGGGACTAGCGGTTTCAATGAGCAGTTCTTC. This codes for CASSFAGTSGFNEQFF.

J is TRBJ1-3 and V is TRBV6-5; D possibly corresponds to TRBD1 (6 bases). This CDR3 has 14 residues. Germline V CDR1 and CDR2: MNHEY, SVGAGI. V was shortened by 11 bases and J by 4 bases, with 18 bases between the two germline ends. The chain's CDR3 is CAVSQGQEGNTIYF. CDR3 nucleotide sequence: TGTGCCGTATCGCAGGGACAAGAAGGAAACACCATATATTTT.

This clone was counted only a few times. The V call is TRBV3-1 (or the pseudogene TRBV3-2), the J call TRBJ1-1; 7 bases agree with TRBD1. The CDR3 spans 13 residues. Germline-derived CDR1 and CDR2 are LGHDT and YNNKEL (reference sequence). J was trimmed by 6 bases and V by 4 bases; bases with no gene match: 5. In DNA form, the CDR3 reads TGTGCCAGCAGCCGAGCAGGGGGATCTGAAGCTTTCTTT. Residues: CASSRAGGSEAFF.

The chain links TRBV30 to TRBJ1-5; TRBD1 might be the D (6 bases). The ends were cut back, 2 bases at V and 2 bases at J, with 16 bases in the middle. The CDR3 length is 16 residues. Germline V gene lookup returns CDR1 GTSNPN and CDR2 SVGIG (reference sequence). CDR3 residues: CAWSTNLGAGNQPQHF. The CDR3 DNA is TGTGCCTGGAGTACGAATTTGGGGGCGGGCAATCAGCCCCAGCATTTT.

The chain combines TRBV6-6 with TRBJ2-5; 7 nucleotides agree with TRBD1. V lost 5 bases to trimming and J lost 2 bases; unmatched junction nucleotides: 8. Germline V gene lookup returns CDR1 MNHNY and CDR2 SVGAGI (reference sequence). The CDR3 is made up of 15 amino acids. CDR3 loop: CASSTPATGQETQYF. CDR3 nucleotides: TGTGCCAGCAGTACCCCAGCGACAGGGCAAGAGACCCAGTACTTC.

This clone was counted a single time. The V call is TRBV5-1, the J call TRBJ2-1, with 14 bases fitting TRBD2. The V segment lost 4 bases and the J segment 0 bases; nucleotides outside the gene matches: 9. Germline values: CDR1 SGHRS, CDR2 YFSETQ. The CDR3 spans 19 residues. This CDR3 reads CASSPGLAGAPSSYNEQFF. CDR3 in DNA: TGCGCCAGCAGCCCGGGACTAGCGGGAGCCCCGAGCTCCTACAATGAGCAGTTCTTC.

The J gene is TRBJ2-1, the V gene TRBV3-1 (or the pseudogene TRBV3-2); 8 bases fit TRBD2. The J segment lost 7 bases and the V segment lost 5 bases, leaving 16 bases of the junction unmatched. CDR1 LGHDT and CDR2 YNNKEL come from the germline V gene (reference sequence). The CDR3 is 17 amino acids. The CDR3 reads CASSKGGMASGYNEQFF. DNA of the CDR3: TGTGCCAGCAGCAAAGGGGGGATGGCTAGCGGGTATAATGAGCAGTTCTTC.

The rearrangement uses TRBV28 and TRBJ2-7; 8 bases fit TRBD1. V shed 6 bases and J 0 bases; nucleotides not matched to a gene: 10. The CDR3 consists of 16 residues. CDR1 and CDR2 (germline): MDHEN, SYDVKM. CDR3 sequence reads: CASRPQGVGGSYEQYF. DNA for the CDR3: TGTGCCAGCAGGCCACAGGGGGTGGGAGGCTCCTACGAGCAGTACTTC. The variable domain in full, completed from reference TRBV28 and TRBJ2-7, reads DVKVTQSSRYLVKRTGEKVFLECVQDMDHENMFWYRQDPGLGLRLIYFSYDVKMKEKGDIPEGYSVSREKKERFSLILESASTNQTSMYLCASRPQGVGGSYEQYFGPGTRLTVT.

The CDR3 coding sequence is TGTGCCAGCAGCCAAGATCAATCAGGGAGGGAGACCCAGTACTTC. This sequence encodes CASSQDQSGRETQYF. J is TRBJ2-5 and V is TRBV4-2; a possible D gene is TRBD2 (6 bases). Trimming removed 0 bases from V and 5 bases from J, with 13 bases in between. The CDR3 has 15 residues. Looked up from germline, CDR1 is LGHNA and CDR2 is YNFKEQ.

By frequency in the sample, this clone is medium-sized. V gene TRBV10-3 combines with J gene TRBJ2-1; TRBD1 aligns across 12 bases. Germline assignment: CDR1 ENHRY and CDR2 SYGVKD. The CDR3 length is 15 residues. V was pared by 6 bases and J by 9 bases, with 9 bases of the junction left unmatched. This CDR3 is CAISPRDRGLGEQFF. In DNA form, the CDR3 reads TGTGCCATCAGCCCCCGGGACAGGGGGCTAGGTGAGCAGTTCTTC.

In this sample, this clone turned up a few times. The J gene is TRBJ2-1, the V gene TRBV6-5, with 9 bases aligning to TRBD2. The CDR3 is made up of 15 amino acids. V lost 4 bases to trimming and J lost 6 bases; unmatched junction nucleotides: 7. Per germline, CDR1 MNHEY and CDR2 SVGAGI. The CDR3 here is CASSSGLARGNEQFF. For the CDR3, the DNA is TGTGCCAGCAGTTCAGGACTAGCGCGGGGCAATGAGCAGTTCTTC.

The chain couples TRBV6-5 to TRBJ1-1; possibly TRBD1 for D (5 bases). The CDR3 is 13 residues long. Germline-derived CDR1 and CDR2 are MNHEY and SVGAGI. V was clipped by 6 bases and J by 6 bases, with 14 bases between them. CDR3 coding DNA: TGTGCCAGCAGCCCCCAAGGGGCCGCTGAAGCTTTCTTT. Encoded protein: CASSPQGAAEAFF.

This clone counts as medium-sized. This chain links TRBV7-9 with TRBJ1-6; maybe TRBD1 (6 bases). The germline CDR1 and CDR2 sequences are SEHNR and FQNEAQ (reference sequence). V gave up 3 bases and J gave up 1 base, with 10 bases separating them. The CDR3 consists of 16 residues. CDR3 amino acids: CASSLGAYSYNSPLHF. CDR3 DNA: TGTGCCAGCAGCTTGGGGGCGTATTCCTATAATTCACCCCTCCACTTT.

The chain employs TRBV18 and TRBJ2-3; 12 positions agree with TRBD1. The CDR3 runs 14 residues. Trimming at V came to 4 bases and at J to 7 bases, leaving 3 bases not matched to a gene. CDR1 is KGHSH, CDR2 LQKENI, per germline. Here the CDR3 DNA reads TGTGCCAGCTCACTAGGGACAGGGGGCAATACGCAGTATTTT. It translates to CASSLGTGGNTQYF.

This clone was detected a few times. This chain joins TRBV28 and TRBJ2-6; TRBD1 is a possible D gene (6 bases). Germline V gene sequence: CDR1 MDHEN, CDR2 SYDVKM. Trimming took off 5 bases at V and 1 base at J, with 12 bases between the two ends. The CDR3 has 16 residues. For the CDR3, the DNA is TGTGCCAGCAGTAGAGGGACACAGTCTGGGGCCAACGTCCTGACTTTC. Translated: CASSRGTQSGANVLTF. The whole variable domain, remainder taken from reference TRBV28 and TRBJ2-6, is DVKVTQSSRYLVKRTGEKVFLECVQDMDHENMFWYRQDPGLGLRLIYFSYDVKMKEKGDIPEGYSVSREKKERFSLILESASTNQTSMYLCASSRGTQSGANVLTFGAGSRLTVL.

This clone showed up just once. The chain couples TRBV9 to TRBJ1-4; 7 nucleotides match TRBD1. This CDR3 is 16 amino acids long. The V gene's germline CDR1 is SGDLS and CDR2 YYNGEE. V was clipped by 3 bases and J by 4 bases; unmatched bases: 9. The CDR3 DNA reads as TGTGCCAGCAGCGGTGTTAAGGGGGCCCTTAATGAAAAACTGTTTTTT. Amino acid sequence: CASSGVKGALNEKLFF.

V and J are TRBV14 and TRBJ2-1, with 7 nucleotides matching TRBD2. The J segment lost 8 bases and the V segment lost 1 base, leaving 8 bases of the junction unmatched. CDR1 is SGHDN, CDR2 FVKESK, per germline. The CDR3 covers 15 residues. CDR3 region: CASSQALARFDEQFF. CDR3 in DNA: TGTGCCAGCAGCCAAGCACTAGCGAGGTTTGATGAGCAGTTCTTC.

This rearrangement joins TRBV6-6 to TRBJ2-3; D gene ambiguous. The V end was cut by 10 bases, the J end by 0 bases, with 8 bases between. Germline values: CDR1 MNHNY, CDR2 SVGAGI (reference sequence). The CDR3 is 12 amino acids. This chain's CDR3 is CATLASTDTQYF. The CDR3 coding sequence is TGTGCCACTCTCGCGAGCACAGATACGCAGTATTTT.

The chain employs TRBV4-1 and TRBJ2-1; TRBD1 agrees at 10 bases. Germline V gives CDR1 MGHRA, CDR2 YSYEKL. Trimming at V came to 4 bases and at J to 3 bases, leaving 9 bases not matched to a gene. The CDR3 runs to 17 residues. The CDR3 bases are TGCGCCAGCAGCCCGCGCCCCGGGACAGGGGACTACAATGAGCAGTTCTTC. Its translation: CASSPRPGTGDYNEQFF.

The genes are TRBV19 and TRBJ1-1; tentative D call: TRBD1 (6 bases). Germline-derived CDR1 and CDR2 are LNHDA and SQIVND (reference sequence). CDR3 length: 15 amino acids. Trimming removed 5 bases from V and 8 bases from J, with 21 bases in between. CDR3 sequence (DNA): TGTGCCAGTAGTCTCGGGTCGGGGGGCTATAAAGAAGCTTTCTTT. Its protein is CASSLGSGGYKEAFF.

This clone turned up a few times. This sequence joins TRBV14 and TRBJ2-1, with 7 nucleotides matching TRBD2. CDR1 is SGHDN, CDR2 FVKESK, per germline. The CDR3 runs to 17 residues. The V and J ends lost 0 bases and 8 bases, in that order; junction bases with no gene match: 13. The CDR3 sequence is CASSQDWGGARRDEQFF. DNA of the CDR3: TGTGCCAGCAGCCAAGATTGGGGAGGGGCGCGTCGCGATGAGCAGTTCTTC.